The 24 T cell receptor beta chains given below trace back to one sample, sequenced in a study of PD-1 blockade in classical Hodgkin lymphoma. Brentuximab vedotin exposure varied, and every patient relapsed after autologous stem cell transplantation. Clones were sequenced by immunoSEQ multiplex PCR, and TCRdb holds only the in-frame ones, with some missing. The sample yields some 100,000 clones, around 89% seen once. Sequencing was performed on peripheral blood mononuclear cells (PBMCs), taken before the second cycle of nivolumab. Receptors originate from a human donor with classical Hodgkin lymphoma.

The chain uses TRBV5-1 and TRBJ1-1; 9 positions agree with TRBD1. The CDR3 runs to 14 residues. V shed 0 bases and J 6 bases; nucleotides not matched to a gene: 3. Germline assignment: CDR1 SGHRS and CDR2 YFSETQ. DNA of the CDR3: TGCGCCAGCAGCTTGGTGGGACAGGGCTCTGAAGCTTTCTTT. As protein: CASSLVGQGSEAFF.

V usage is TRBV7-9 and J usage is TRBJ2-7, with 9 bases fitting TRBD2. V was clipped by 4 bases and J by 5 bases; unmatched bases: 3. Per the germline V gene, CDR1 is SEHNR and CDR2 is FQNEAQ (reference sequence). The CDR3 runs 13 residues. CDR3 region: CASSSGLAHEQYF. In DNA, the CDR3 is TGTGCCAGCAGCTCTGGACTAGCGCACGAGCAGTACTTC. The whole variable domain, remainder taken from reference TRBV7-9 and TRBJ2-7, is DTGVSQNPRHKITKRGQNVTFRCDPISEHNRLYWYRQTLGQGPEFLTYFQNEAQLEKSRLLSDRFSAERPKGSFSTLEIQRTEQGDSAMYLCASSSGLAHEQYFGPGTRLTVT.

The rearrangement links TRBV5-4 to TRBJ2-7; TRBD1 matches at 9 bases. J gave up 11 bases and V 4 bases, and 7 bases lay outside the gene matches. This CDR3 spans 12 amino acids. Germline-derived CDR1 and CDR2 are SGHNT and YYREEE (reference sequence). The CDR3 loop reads CASSLDRGTEYF. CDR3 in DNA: TGTGCCAGCAGCCTCGACAGGGGGACGGAGTACTTC. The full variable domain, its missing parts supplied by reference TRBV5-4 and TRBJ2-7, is ETGVTQSPTHLIKTRGQQVTLRCSSQSGHNTVSWYQQALGQGPQFIFQYYREEENGRGNFPPRFSGLQFPNYSSELNVNALELDDSALYLCASSLDRGTEYFGPGTRLTVT.

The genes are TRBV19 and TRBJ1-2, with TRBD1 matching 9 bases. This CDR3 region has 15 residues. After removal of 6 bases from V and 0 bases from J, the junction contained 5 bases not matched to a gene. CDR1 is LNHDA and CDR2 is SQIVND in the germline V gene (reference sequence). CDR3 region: CASREQGAANYGYTF. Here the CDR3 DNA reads TGTGCCAGTAGAGAACAGGGGGCAGCTAACTATGGCTACACCTTC.

This CDR3 is CASSFTDRVDGYTF. CDR3 in DNA: TGTGCCAGCAGTTTCACGGACAGGGTGGATGGCTACACCTTC. This sequence joins TRBV28 and TRBJ1-2; 8 nucleotides align to TRBD1. This CDR3 comprises 14 residues. The germline V gene has CDR1 MDHEN and CDR2 SYDVKM. The ends lost 3 bases at V and 6 bases at J; junction bases unmatched: 6.

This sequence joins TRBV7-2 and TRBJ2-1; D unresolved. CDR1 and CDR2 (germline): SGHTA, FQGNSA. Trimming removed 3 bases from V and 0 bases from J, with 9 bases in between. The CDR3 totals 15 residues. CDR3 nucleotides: TGTGCCAGCAGCTTCGACACAGACTCCTACAATGAGCAGTTCTTC. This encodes CASSFDTDSYNEQFF.

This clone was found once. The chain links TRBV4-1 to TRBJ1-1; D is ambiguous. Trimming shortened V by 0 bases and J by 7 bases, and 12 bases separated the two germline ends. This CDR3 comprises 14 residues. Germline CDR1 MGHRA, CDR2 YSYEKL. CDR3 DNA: TGCGCCAGCAGCCAAGATTCGGGAGACAATGAAGCTTTCTTT. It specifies CASSQDSGDNEAFF.

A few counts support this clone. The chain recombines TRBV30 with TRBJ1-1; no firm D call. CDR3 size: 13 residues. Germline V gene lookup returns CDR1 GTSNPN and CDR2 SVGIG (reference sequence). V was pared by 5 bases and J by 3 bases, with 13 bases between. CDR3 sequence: CAWGRGGYTEAFF. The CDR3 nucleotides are TGTGCCTGGGGACGAGGTGGGTACACTGAAGCTTTCTTT.

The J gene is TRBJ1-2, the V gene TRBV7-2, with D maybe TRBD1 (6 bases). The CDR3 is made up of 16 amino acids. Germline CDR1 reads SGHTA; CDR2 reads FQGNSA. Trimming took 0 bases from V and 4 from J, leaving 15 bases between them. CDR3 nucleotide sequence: TGTGCCAGCAGCTTAGCCGGACAGCGGAGGGCCTATGGCTACACCTTC. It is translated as CASSLAGQRRAYGYTF.

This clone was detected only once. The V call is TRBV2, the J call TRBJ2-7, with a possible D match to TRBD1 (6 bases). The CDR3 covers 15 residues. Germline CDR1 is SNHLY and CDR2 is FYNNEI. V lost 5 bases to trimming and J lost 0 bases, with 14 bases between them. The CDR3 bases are TGTGCCAGCAGTATTATTACAGGGTTCTCCTACGAGCAGTACTTC. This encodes CASSIITGFSYEQYF.

This chain's CDR3 is CASSSIAGELFF. CDR3 nucleotide sequence: TGTGCCAGCAGCTCCATTGCCGGGGAGCTGTTTTTT. The chain uses TRBV11-3 and TRBJ2-2; D is uncertain. The V and J ends lost 4 bases and 6 bases respectively, with 6 bases between them. Germline V lookup: CDR1 SGHNT, CDR2 YENEEA. The CDR3 consists of 12 residues.

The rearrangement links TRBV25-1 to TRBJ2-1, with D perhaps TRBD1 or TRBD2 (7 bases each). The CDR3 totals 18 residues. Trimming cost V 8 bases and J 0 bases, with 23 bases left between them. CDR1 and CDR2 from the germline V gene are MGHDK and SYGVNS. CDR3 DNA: TGTGCCAGCGGCGGGGGACAGATAGGGATGGGCTCCTACAATGAGCAGTTCTTC. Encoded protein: CASGGGQIGMGSYNEQFF.

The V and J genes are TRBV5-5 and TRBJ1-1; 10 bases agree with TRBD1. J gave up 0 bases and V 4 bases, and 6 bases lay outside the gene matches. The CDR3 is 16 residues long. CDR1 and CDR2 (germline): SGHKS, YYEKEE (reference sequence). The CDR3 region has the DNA TGTGCCAGCAGCCATGACAGGGGGCTTGTGAACACTGAAGCTTTCTTT. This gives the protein CASSHDRGLVNTEAFF. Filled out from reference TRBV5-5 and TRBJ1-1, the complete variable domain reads DAGVTQSPTHLIKTRGQQVTLRCSPISGHKSVSWYQQVLGQGPQFIFQYYEKEERGRGNFPDRFSARQFPNYSSELNVNALLLGDSALYLCASSHDRGLVNTEAFFGQGTRLTVV.

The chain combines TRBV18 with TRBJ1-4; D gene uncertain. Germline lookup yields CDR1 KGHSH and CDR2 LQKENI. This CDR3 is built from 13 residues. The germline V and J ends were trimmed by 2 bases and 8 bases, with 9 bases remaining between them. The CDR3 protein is CASSPGFREKLFF. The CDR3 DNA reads TGTGCCAGCTCACCAGGGTTCCGGGAAAAACTGTTTTTT.

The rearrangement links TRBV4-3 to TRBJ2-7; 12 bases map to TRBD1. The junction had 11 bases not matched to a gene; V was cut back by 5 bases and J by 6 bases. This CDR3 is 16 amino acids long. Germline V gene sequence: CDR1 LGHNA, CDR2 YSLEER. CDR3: CASSGYPGQGALEQYF. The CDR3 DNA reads TGCGCCAGCAGCGGATACCCGGGACAGGGGGCACTCGAGCAGTACTTC.

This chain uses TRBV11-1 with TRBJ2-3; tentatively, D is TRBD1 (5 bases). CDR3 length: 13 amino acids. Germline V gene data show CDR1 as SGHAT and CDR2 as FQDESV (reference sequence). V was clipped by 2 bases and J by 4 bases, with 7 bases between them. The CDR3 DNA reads TGTGCCAGCAGCTTACAGGGCCCAGATACGCAGTATTTT. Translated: CASSLQGPDTQYF.

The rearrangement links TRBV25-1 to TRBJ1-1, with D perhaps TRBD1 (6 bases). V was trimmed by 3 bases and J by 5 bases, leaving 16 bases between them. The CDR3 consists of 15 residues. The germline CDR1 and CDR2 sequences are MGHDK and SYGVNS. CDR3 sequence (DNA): TGTGCCAGCAGTGAGCTCCGGCAGGGGAGAACTGAAGCTTTCTTT. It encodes CASSELRQGRTEAFF. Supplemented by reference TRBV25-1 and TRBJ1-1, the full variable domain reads EADIYQTPRYLVIGTGKKITLECSQTMGHDKMYWYQQDPGMELHLIHYSYGVNSTEKGDLSSESTVSRIRTEHFPLTLESARPSHTSQYLCASSELRQGRTEAFFGQGTRLTVV.

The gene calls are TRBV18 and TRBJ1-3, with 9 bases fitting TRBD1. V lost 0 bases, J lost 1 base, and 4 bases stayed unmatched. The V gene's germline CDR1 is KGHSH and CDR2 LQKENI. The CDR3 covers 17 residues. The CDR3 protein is CASSPPRDRVSGNTIYF. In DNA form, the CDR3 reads TGTGCCAGCTCACCACCGCGGGACAGGGTTTCTGGAAACACCATATATTTT.

DNA for the CDR3: TGTGCCAGCAGTTATTCCAGCTCCTACGAGCAGTACTTC. Amino acids: CASSYSSSYEQYF. The J gene is TRBJ2-7, the V gene TRBV27; D uncertain. Looked up from germline, CDR1 is MNHEY and CDR2 is SMNVEV (reference sequence). V was pared by 4 bases and J by 0 bases, with 7 bases between. The CDR3 is 13 amino acids.

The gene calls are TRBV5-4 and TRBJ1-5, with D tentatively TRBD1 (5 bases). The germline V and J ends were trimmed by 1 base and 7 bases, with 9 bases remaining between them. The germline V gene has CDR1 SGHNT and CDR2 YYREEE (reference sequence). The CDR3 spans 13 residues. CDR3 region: CASSLWGRQPQHF. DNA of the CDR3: TGTGCCAGCAGCTTGTGGGGGAGACAGCCCCAGCATTTT.

CDR3 in amino acids: CASTMGFELYPNQPQHF. The DNA for the CDR3 is TGTGCCAGTACCATGGGTTTCGAACTTTACCCCAATCAGCCCCAGCATTTT. The gene calls are TRBV19 and TRBJ1-5; D not certain. Germline V lookup: CDR1 LNHDA, CDR2 SQIVND (reference sequence). V shed 7 bases and J shed 3 bases, with 22 bases lying between them. The CDR3 length is 17 residues.

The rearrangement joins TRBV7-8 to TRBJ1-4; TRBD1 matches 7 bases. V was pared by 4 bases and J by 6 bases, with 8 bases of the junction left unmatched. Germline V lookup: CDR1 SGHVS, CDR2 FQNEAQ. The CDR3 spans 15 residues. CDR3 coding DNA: TGTGCCAGCAGCTCCGACAGGGTTAGGCATGAAAAACTGTTTTTT. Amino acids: CASSSDRVRHEKLFF.

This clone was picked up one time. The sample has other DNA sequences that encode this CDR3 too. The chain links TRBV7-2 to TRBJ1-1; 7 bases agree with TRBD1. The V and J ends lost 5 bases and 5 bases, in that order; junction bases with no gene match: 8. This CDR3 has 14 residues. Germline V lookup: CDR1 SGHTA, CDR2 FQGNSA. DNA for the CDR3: TGTGCCAGCAGCCCGCGACAGGGTTCGACTGAAGCTTTCTTT. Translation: CASSPRQGSTEAFF.

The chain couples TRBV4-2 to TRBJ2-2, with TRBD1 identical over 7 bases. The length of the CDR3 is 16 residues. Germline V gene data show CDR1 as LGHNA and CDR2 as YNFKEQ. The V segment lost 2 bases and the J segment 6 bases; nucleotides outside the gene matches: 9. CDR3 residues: CASSQLGTAGSGELFF. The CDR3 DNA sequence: TGTGCCAGCAGCCAACTCGGGACAGCCGGGTCCGGGGAGCTGTTTTTT.